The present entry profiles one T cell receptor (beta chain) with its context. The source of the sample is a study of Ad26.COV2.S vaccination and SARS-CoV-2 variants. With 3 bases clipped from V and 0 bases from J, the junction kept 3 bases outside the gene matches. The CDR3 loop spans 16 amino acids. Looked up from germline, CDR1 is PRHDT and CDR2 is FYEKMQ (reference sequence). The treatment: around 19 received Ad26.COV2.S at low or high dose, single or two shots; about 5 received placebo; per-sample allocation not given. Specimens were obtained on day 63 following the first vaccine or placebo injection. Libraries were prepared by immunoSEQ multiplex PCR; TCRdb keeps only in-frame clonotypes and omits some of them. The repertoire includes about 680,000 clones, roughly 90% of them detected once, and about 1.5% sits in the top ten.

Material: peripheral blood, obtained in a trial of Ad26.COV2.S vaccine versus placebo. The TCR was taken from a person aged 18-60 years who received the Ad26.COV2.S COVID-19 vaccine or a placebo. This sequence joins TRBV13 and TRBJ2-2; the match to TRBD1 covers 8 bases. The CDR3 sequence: CASSFSTGANTGELFF. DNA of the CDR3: TGTGCCAGCAGCTTCTCGACAGGGGCGAACACCGGGGAGCTGTTTTTT.